Listed below are T cell receptor beta chains from one sample, sequenced in a study of cytomegalovirus exposure and HLA in healthy donors. Sequencing used immunoSEQ multiplex PCR; TCRdb keeps in-frame clones, though not all of them. The table records about 200,000 clones, about 88% of them present only once. The specimen sequenced was PBMCs. The receptors shown here come from a woman aged 30 to 39 in good health and CMV-seronegative. The CDR3 runs from the conserved cysteine through the conserved F or W. The D gene is left open where the match is weak. The size field is filled for only some rows; it gives once, few, many or a size class.

TRBV5-1	TRBD1	TRBJ2-1	-	TGCGCCAGCAGCCCGGGGACAGGGATGGGGTTCTACAATGAGCAGTTCTTC	CASSPGTGMGFYNEQFF
TRBV15	-	TRBJ1-4	once	TGTGCCACCAGCAGAGATTACCAGGGAAATGAAAAACTGTTTTTT	CATSRDYQGNEKLFF
TRBV30	TRBD2	TRBJ2-1	once	TGTGCCTGGAGTTTGTGGCGGGGGGCCAGGGAGCAGTTCTTC	CAWSLWRGAREQFF
TRBV6-4	TRBD2	TRBJ2-1	-	TGTGCCAGCAGTCGCCGAGCGGGGGAGAACAATGAGCAGTTCTTC	CASSRRAGENNEQFF
TRBV6-5	TRBD1	TRBJ2-7	-	TGTGCCAGCAGGTCGCTACCGGGACAGAGTGAGCAGTACTTC	CASRSLPGQSEQYF
TRBV4-1	TRBD2	TRBJ2-1	few	TGCGCCAGCAGCCCAGGGACTAGCGGGAGGACAGGTGAGCAGTTCTTC	CASSPGTSGRTGEQFF
TRBV7-3	-	TRBJ2-2	once	TGTGCCAGCAGCTTACAGACGGGGAACACCGGGGAGCTGTTTTTT	CASSLQTGNTGELFF
TRBV6-1	-	TRBJ2-5	-	TGTGCCAGCAGGGGGGCAGGGGAAGAGACCCAGTACTTC	CASRGAGEETQYF
TRBV27	TRBD2	TRBJ2-7	-	TGTGCCAGCAGTTTGAGCGGGGAGGCGAGCGAGCAGTACTTC	CASSLSGEASEQYF
TRBV6-1	-	TRBJ2-3	-	TGTGCCAGCAGTGAGGATTTTACAGCCTACACAGATACGCAGTATTTT	CASSEDFTAYTDTQYF
TRBV2	-	TRBJ1-1	once	TGTGCCAGCAGTAACTACTGGAACACTGAAGCTTTCTTT	CASSNYWNTEAFF
TRBV28	-	TRBJ2-1	-	TGTGCCAGCAGTTTAGCCCCCCCAGGGTTTCGGAATGAGCAGTTCTTC	CASSLAPPGFRNEQFF
TRBV9	TRBD1	TRBJ1-3	-	TGTGCCAGCAGCGCGGGGACAGCTGGAAACACCATATATTTT	CASSAGTAGNTIYF
TRBV9	TRBD2	TRBJ2-5	-	TGTGCCAGCAGCGTGACTAGCGACCAAGAGACCCAGTACTTC	CASSVTSDQETQYF
TRBV28	TRBD2	TRBJ2-1	-	TGTGCCAGCAGTCGCCGACTAGCGGGAGTGGAAGAGCAGTTCTTC	CASSRRLAGVEEQFF
TRBV4-1	-	TRBJ2-3	-	TGCGCCAGCAGCCAAGGGGTACAGGTCATAGATACGCAGTATTTT	CASSQGVQVIDTQYF
TRBV28	TRBD1	TRBJ2-3	-	TGTGCCAGCGGACGGGACAGACGCACAGATACGCAGTATTTT	CASGRDRRTDTQYF
TRBV15	-	TRBJ2-4	once	TGTGCCACCAGCAGACCCCGGATCTCGGGCAAAAACATTCAGTACTTC	CATSRPRISGKNIQYF
TRBV6-6	TRBD2	TRBJ2-7	-	TGTGCCAGCAGTTCCGAGGGACCCGGGGGGGAGCAGTACTTC	CASSSEGPGGEQYF
TRBV20-1	-	TRBJ2-7	-	TGCAGTGCTGCGCTGATCCACGAGCAGTACTTC	CSAALIHEQYF
TRBV4-2	TRBD2	TRBJ2-3	-	TGTGCCAGCAGCCAAGATCTGGAGCGGGGGTCTACAGATACGCAGTATTTT	CASSQDLERGSTDTQYF
TRBV5-8	TRBD1	TRBJ1-2	few	TGTGCCAGCAGCCAAGGGGGCCCCTATGGCTACACCTTC	CASSQGGPYGYTF
TRBV4-1	-	TRBJ1-5	-	TGCGCCAGCAGCAAAGGGGGGCAGAGCAATCAGCCCCAGCATTTT	CASSKGGQSNQPQHF
TRBV19	-	TRBJ1-1	-	TGTGCCAGTGGGGAGGGGGGGGATTGGACTGAAGCTTTCTTT	CASGEGGDWTEAFF
TRBV19	-	TRBJ2-3	-	TGTGCCAGTAGTTCCCGATCTAGTTCAGATACGCAGTATTTT	CASSSRSSSDTQYF
TRBV5-8	TRBD2	TRBJ2-4	-	TGTGCTATAAGCGGGCCGCGGGGGGCCAAAAACATTCAGTACTTC	CAISGPRGAKNIQYF
TRBV5-1	TRBD1	TRBJ2-3	-	TGCGCCAGCAGCAGGACAGGGGGAAGCACAGATACGCAGTATTTT	CASSRTGGSTDTQYF
TRBV6-1	-	TRBJ2-3	-	TGTGCTACAACCGTAGACAGGATCACAGATACGCAGTATTTT	CATTVDRITDTQYF
TRBV5-1	TRBD2	TRBJ2-3	-	TGCGCCAGTCGAAAACTAGCGGCCCTCACAGATACGCAGTATTTT	CASRKLAALTDTQYF
TRBV6-6	-	TRBJ2-2	-	TGTGCCAGCAGCTTGCGGGGCCATATGATGGGGGAGCTGTTTTTT	CASSLRGHMMGELFF
TRBV6-5	-	TRBJ1-1	few	TGTGCCAGCAGTCACTTACAGAACACTGAAGCTTTCTTT	CASSHLQNTEAFF
TRBV29-1	TRBD2	TRBJ2-1	-	TGCAGCGTTGAAGAATCCGGGGGGATCTACAATGAGCAGTTCTTC	CSVEESGGIYNEQFF
TRBV7-8	-	TRBJ2-7	-	TGTGCCAGCAGCTTGAACCGACACTCCTACGAGCAGTACTTC	CASSLNRHSYEQYF
TRBV5-1	-	TRBJ1-5	-	TGCGCCAGCAGCTTGGACGGAGGGTCTAGCAATCAGCCCCAGCATTTT	CASSLDGGSSNQPQHF
TRBV5-1	TRBD2	TRBJ2-1	-	TGCGCCAGCAGCCCCCGGGCTGGCGGGGGGGACTCTGAGCAGTTCTTC	CASSPRAGGGDSEQFF
TRBV7-9	-	TRBJ1-2	-	TGTGCCAGCAGCTTAGGCGGGCAACGTTATGGCTACACCTTC	CASSLGGQRYGYTF
TRBV5-6	-	TRBJ1-2	-	TGTGCCAGCAGGACTTCGGCGGGCGCCGATCCTAACTATGGCTACACCTTC	CASRTSAGADPNYGYTF
TRBV29-1	TRBD2	TRBJ2-5	-	TGCAGCGTTGAAGGTAGAGCGGGGGACTCCCAAGAGACCCAGTACTTC	CSVEGRAGDSQETQYF
TRBV28	-	TRBJ1-2	once	TGTGCCAGCAGAACAACACAGCACTTGTCTGGCTACACCTTC	CASRTTQHLSGYTF
TRBV6-1	TRBD2	TRBJ2-7	once	TGTGCCAGCACAACCGGGACTAGCAGCCACGAGCAGTACTTC	CASTTGTSSHEQYF
TRBV28	-	TRBJ2-7	-	TGTGCCAGCAGTTCAGGACAGGGAGGGTCCTACGAGCAGTACTTC	CASSSGQGGSYEQYF
TRBV10-1	TRBD1	TRBJ1-6	-	TGCGCCAGCAGTGAGCCCCCGCGGACAGGAAACCATAATTCACCCCTCCACTTT	CASSEPPRTGNHNSPLHF
TRBV28	TRBD2	TRBJ2-1	-	TGTGCCAGCAGTCCCCCAACTAGCGGGCGGCAGTTCTTC	CASSPPTSGRQFF
TRBV11-2	-	TRBJ2-3	-	TGTGCCAGCAGCTTAACAGGTCCGGGGTATTTT	CASSLTGPGYF
TRBV28	TRBD2	TRBJ2-7	once	TGTGCCAGCAGTTTAGGGACTAGCTTATACGAGCAGTACTTC	CASSLGTSLYEQYF
TRBV19	-	TRBJ2-7	-	TGTGCCAGTAGTATAGATCATACTGACGGCGGCTCCCTGGAGTACTTC	CASSIDHTDGGSLEYF
TRBV28	TRBD1	TRBJ2-7	once	TGTGCCAGCAGTCCCCCGGGACAGGGGGGACCCTACGAGCAGTACTTC	CASSPPGQGGPYEQYF
TRBV7-2	-	TRBJ2-1	-	TGTGCCAGCAGCTTAGGGCTAGCGACCTACAATGAGCAGTTCTTC	CASSLGLATYNEQFF
TRBV27	-	TRBJ2-7	-	TGTGCCAGCAGTTTGGCCCCCTTCTACGAGCAGTACTTC	CASSLAPFYEQYF
TRBV7-9	TRBD2	TRBJ2-5	-	TGTGCCAGCAGCTTTAGGGGAGGGACCGCACAAGAGACCCAGTACTTC	CASSFRGGTAQETQYF
TRBV29-1	-	TRBJ2-2	-	TGCAGCGTTGATACGGGAGTTCAAACCGGGGAGCTGTTTTTT	CSVDTGVQTGELFF
TRBV5-6	TRBD2	TRBJ2-5	-	TGTGCCAGCAGCTTTAAGCGGGAGGGCCGGTACCAAGAGACCCAGTACTTC	CASSFKREGRYQETQYF
TRBV5-4	-	TRBJ1-1	many	TGTGCCAGCAGCTTCGGACAGAACACTGAAGCTTTCTTT	CASSFGQNTEAFF
TRBV27	TRBD2	TRBJ2-1	once	TGTGCCAGCAGTTTACTAGCGGGGCCCTACAATGAGCAGTTCTTC	CASSLLAGPYNEQFF